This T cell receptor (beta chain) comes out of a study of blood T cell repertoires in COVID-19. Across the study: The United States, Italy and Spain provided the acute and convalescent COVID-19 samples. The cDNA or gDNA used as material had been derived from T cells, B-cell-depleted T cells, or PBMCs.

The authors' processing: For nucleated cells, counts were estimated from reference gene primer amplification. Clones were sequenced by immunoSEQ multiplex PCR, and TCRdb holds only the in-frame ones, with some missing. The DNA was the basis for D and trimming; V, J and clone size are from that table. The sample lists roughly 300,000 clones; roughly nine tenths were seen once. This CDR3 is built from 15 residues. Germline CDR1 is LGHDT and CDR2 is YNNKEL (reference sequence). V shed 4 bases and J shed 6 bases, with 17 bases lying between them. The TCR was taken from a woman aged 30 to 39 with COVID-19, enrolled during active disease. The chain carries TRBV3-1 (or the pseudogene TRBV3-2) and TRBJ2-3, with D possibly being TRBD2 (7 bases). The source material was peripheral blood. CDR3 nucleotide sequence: TGTGCCAGCAGCCTCGGCCGGGGGGCGGGGGATACGCAGTATTTT. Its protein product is CASSLGRGAGDTQYF.